This T cell receptor (beta chain) was captured in a study of blood T cell repertoires in COVID-19. Turning to the study itself: T cells, B-cell-depleted T cells, or PBMCs supplied cDNA or gDNA.

This CDR3 has 12 amino acids. The germline CDR1 and CDR2 sequences are SNHLY and FYNNEI. Trimming shortened V by 11 bases and J by 5 bases, and 12 bases separated the two germline ends. Original processing notes: The assay estimated nucleated cells by amplifying reference gene primers. TCRdb's table, derived via immunoSEQ multiplex PCR, lists solely in-frame clones and lacks some. V and J calls and clone size come straight from that table; D and trimming were deduced from the DNA. The table shows about 190,000 clones, with around 83% occurring only once. This chain joins TRBV2 and TRBJ1-4; D gene uncertain. The sequence was collected from a woman in her thirties or forties with acute or convalescent COVID-19. The sequenced material came from peripheral blood. CDR3 bases: TGTGCCTACTACTTGACGAATGAAAAACTGTTTTTT. Translating it yields CAYYLTNEKLFF.